The T cell receptor beta chain described here comes from a study of T cells in Graves' hyperthyroidism and ophthalmopathy. At the level of the study: Pretreatment peripheral blood was obtained at initial diagnosis.

This clonotype came up many times. Template material for amplifying TCR beta CDR3 regions consisted of RNA transcripts. The HTBI primer set served for first-round RT-PCR of the TCR CDR3. TCRdb processed the multiplex PCR reads anew with MiXCR; each CDR3 protein has one entry. The sample has approximately 870,000 distinct CDR3 sequences; over 35% are singletons. This CDR3 contains 13 residues. CDR1 ENHRY and CDR2 SYGVKD come from the germline V gene. Trimming cost V 11 bases and J 10 bases, with 18 bases left between them. Aged 18 to 65, the patients had hyperthyroidism that was newly diagnosed and had lasted under 2 months. Each diagnosis drew on symptoms, thyroxine, TRAb, thyroid ultrasound and orbital computed tomography findings.

The TCR sequence derives from a man aged 18-30 years with Graves' hyperthyroidism. The sample comprised blood. The chain recombines TRBV10-3 with TRBJ1-6; no definite D call. The CDR3 region is CAAGNSRRSPLHF. CDR3 bases: TGTGCCGCCGGGAACTCTAGAAGATCACCCCTCCACTTT.